Given below is one T cell receptor (beta chain) in context. Its specificity is not known. The unexposed donors gave CD4+ T cells in 2011-2018, prior to COVID-19. The cells were cultured for about ten days before CD4+ T cells were isolated. Profiling relied on immunoSEQ multiplex PCR, and the TCRdb table lists in-frame clones only, not all of them. Of about 18,000 clones in the sample, around 70% were seen once. These data come from a study of CD4 T cells in relation to SARS-CoV-2 and coronaviruses. Germline loops: CDR1 SGHRS, CDR2 YFSETQ. V was clipped by 1 base and J by 3 bases, with 16 bases between them. This CDR3 is built from 17 residues.

The material sequenced was CD4+ T cells from PBMCs, cultured in vitro. The receptor comes from a human donor in good health. The chain has TRBV5-1 and TRBJ2-2; TRBD2 is a possible D gene (6 bases). DNA of the CDR3: TGCGCCAGCAGCTTGACTGGGGGGACGATGGACACCGGGGAGCTGTTTTTT. Translated: CASSLTGGTMDTGELFF.